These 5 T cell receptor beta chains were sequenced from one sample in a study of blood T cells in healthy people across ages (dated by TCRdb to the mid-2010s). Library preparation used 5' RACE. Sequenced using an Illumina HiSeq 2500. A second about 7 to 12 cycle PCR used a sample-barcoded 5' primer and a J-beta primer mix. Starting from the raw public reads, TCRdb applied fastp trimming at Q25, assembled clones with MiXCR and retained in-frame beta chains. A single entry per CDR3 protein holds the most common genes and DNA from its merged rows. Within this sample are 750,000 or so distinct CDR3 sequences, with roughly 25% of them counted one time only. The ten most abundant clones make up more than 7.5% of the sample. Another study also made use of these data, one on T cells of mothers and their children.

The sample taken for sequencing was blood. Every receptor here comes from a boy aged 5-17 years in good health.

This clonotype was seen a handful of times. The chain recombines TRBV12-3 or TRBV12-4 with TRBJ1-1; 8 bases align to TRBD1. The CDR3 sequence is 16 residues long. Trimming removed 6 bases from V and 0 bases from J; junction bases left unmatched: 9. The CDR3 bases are TGTGCCAGCAGCCCCAGCGGACAGGGACTGAACACTGAAGCTTTCTTT. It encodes CASSPSGQGLNTEAFF.

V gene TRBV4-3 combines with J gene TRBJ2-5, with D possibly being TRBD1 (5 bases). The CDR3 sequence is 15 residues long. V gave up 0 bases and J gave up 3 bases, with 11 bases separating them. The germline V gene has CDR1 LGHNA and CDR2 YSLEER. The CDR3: CASSQDRTREETQYF. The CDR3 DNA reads TGCGCCAGCAGCCAAGATAGGACCAGGGAAGAGACCCAGTACTTC.

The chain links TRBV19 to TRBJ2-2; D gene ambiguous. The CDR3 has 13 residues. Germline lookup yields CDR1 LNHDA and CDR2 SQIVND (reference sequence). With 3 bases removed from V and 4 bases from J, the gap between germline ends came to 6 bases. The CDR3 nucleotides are TGTGCCAGTAGTATTGTCACCACCGGGGAGCTGTTTTTT. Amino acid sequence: CASSIVTTGELFF.

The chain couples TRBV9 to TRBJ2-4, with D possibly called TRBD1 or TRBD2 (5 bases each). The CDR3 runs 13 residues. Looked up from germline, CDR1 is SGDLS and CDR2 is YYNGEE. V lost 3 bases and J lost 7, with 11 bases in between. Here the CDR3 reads CASSGTSGNIQYF. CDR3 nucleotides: TGTGCCAGCAGCGGGACAAGCGGTAACATTCAGTACTTC.

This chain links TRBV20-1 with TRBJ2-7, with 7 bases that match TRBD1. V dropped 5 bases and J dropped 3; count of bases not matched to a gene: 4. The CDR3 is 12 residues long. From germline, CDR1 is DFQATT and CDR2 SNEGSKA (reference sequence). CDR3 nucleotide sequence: TGCAGTGCTGAGGACAGGCGCTACGAGCAGTACTTC. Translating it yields CSAEDRRYEQYF.